These 24 T cell receptor beta chains were sequenced from one sample in a study of CD8+ T cells in alopecia areata. cDNA reverse transcribed from extracted RNA served as the sequencing template. Data came from immunoSEQ multiplex PCR; TCRdb stores just in-frame clones and leaves some out. The table shows 250,000 to 300,000 clones, with over 45% occurring only once. Specified treatment: oral pan-JAK inhibitor, 5-10 mg twice daily. The sequenced sample was CD4+ T cells sorted from blood, obtained at week 24, from a patient treated with tofacitinib. All receptors come from a human donor with alopecia areata.

The rearrangement uses TRBV7-2 and TRBJ1-4; no clear D. This CDR3 has 15 amino acids. V gave up 3 bases and J gave up 1 base, with 9 bases separating them. The germline V gene encodes CDR1 SGHTA and CDR2 FQGNSA. In DNA form, the CDR3 reads TGTGCCAGCAGCTTTACCCAATTAACTAATGAAAAACTGTTTTTT. Translating it yields CASSFTQLTNEKLFF.

This clone was seen a handful of times. V is TRBV28 and J is TRBJ2-2; weak D call: TRBD2 (5 bases). Germline CDR1 reads MDHEN; CDR2 reads SYDVKM. Deletions cut 7 bases from V and 4 bases from J, with 10 bases between. The CDR3 length is 13 residues. The CDR3 DNA sequence: TGTGCCAGCACCCTCAGCGGCACCGGGGAGCTGTTTTTT. This translates into CASTLSGTGELFF. The full variable domain, its missing parts supplied by reference TRBV28 and TRBJ2-2, is DVKVTQSSRYLVKRTGEKVFLECVQDMDHENMFWYRQDPGLGLRLIYFSYDVKMKEKGDIPEGYSVSREKKERFSLILESASTNQTSMYLCASTLSGTGELFFGEGSRLTVL.

This clone showed up just a few times. The chain links TRBV4-3 to TRBJ2-7; D unresolved. Germline V gene lookup returns CDR1 LGHNA and CDR2 YSLEER. The CDR3 length is 14 residues. Trimming took 5 bases from V and 4 from J, leaving 15 bases between them. CDR3 sequence reads: CASSYQEYGYEQYF. The CDR3, as DNA: TGCGCCAGCAGCTATCAGGAGTATGGGTACGAGCAGTACTTC.

This clone was seen only a few times. V and J are TRBV4-2 and TRBJ1-5, with TRBD1 identical over 8 bases. Germline V gene data show CDR1 as LGHNA and CDR2 as YNFKEQ. V shed 2 bases and J 6 bases; nucleotides not matched to a gene: 6. The CDR3 is 15 residues long. CDR3 loop: CASSQRQGAGQPQHF. The CDR3 nucleotides read TGTGCCAGCAGCCAAAGGCAGGGGGCTGGTCAGCCCCAGCATTTT.

As to this clone: Germline is not matched at one junction end, which may reflect a read error. The rearrangement uses TRBV7-7 and TRBJ2-1; 10 bases are shared with TRBD2. The CDR3 sequence is 15 residues long. Germline V gene sequence: CDR1 SSHAT, CDR2 FNYEAQ (reference sequence). For the CDR3, the DNA is TGTGCTAGCAGCCCACTAGCGGGGAGATACAATGAGCAGTTCTTC. This sequence encodes CASSPLAGRYNEQFF.

CDR3 sequence (DNA): TGCAGCGTAAAAGATGGGACAGGGGCCCAGTACTTC. Translation: CSVKDGTGAQYF. This chain links TRBV29-1 with TRBJ2-5; 10 bases match TRBD1. Germline V gives CDR1 SQVTM, CDR2 ANQGSEA. J gave up 9 bases and V 6 bases, and 7 bases lay outside the gene matches. The CDR3 is 12 amino acids.

This clone was seen a handful of times. The chain is built from TRBV5-4 and TRBJ1-1, with 8 nucleotides matching TRBD1. CDR1 is SGHNT and CDR2 is YYREEE in the germline V gene (reference sequence). The V segment lost 4 bases and the J segment 6 bases; nucleotides outside the gene matches: 5. CDR3 length: 13 residues. CDR3 residues: CASSPDRAAEAFF. The CDR3 nucleotides are TGTGCCAGCAGCCCGGACAGGGCTGCTGAAGCTTTCTTT.

V usage is TRBV4-2 and J usage is TRBJ2-3; 12 bases map to TRBD2. The J segment lost 0 bases and the V segment lost 0 bases, leaving 1 base of the junction unmatched. The CDR3 is 17 amino acids. From germline, CDR1 is LGHNA and CDR2 YNFKEQ. The CDR3 nucleotides are TGTGCCAGCAGCCAAGAAGGACTAGCGGGGAGCACAGATACGCAGTATTTT. This gives the protein CASSQEGLAGSTDTQYF.

The V and J genes are TRBV30 and TRBJ1-2, with D hard to call. The ends were cut back, 7 bases at V and 4 bases at J, with 16 bases in the middle. The CDR3 totals 13 residues. Germline V CDR1 and CDR2: GTSNPN, SVGIG (reference sequence). CDR3 in DNA: TGTGCCTTAACGCCAGGAGGAACCTATGGCTACACCTTC. Its protein is CALTPGGTYGYTF.

J is TRBJ1-2 and V is TRBV4-2; D is ambiguous. CDR3 length: 17 amino acids. The V end was cut by 0 bases, the J end by 0 bases, with 14 bases between. Germline assignment: CDR1 LGHNA and CDR2 YNFKEQ. CDR3 in DNA: TGTGCCAGCAGCCAAGATAGGAACGATGAAGCTAACTATGGCTACACCTTC. This encodes CASSQDRNDEANYGYTF.

The V and J genes are TRBV29-1 and TRBJ2-7; 7 positions match TRBD1. The CDR3 is made up of 12 amino acids. CDR1 and CDR2 (germline): SQVTM, ANQGSEA. Losses at the gene ends were 2 bases for V and 4 bases for J; bases not matched to a gene: 2. The CDR3 sequence: CSVEQTGYEQYF. The CDR3 region has the DNA TGCAGCGTTGAACAGACAGGGTACGAGCAGTACTTC.

The chain couples TRBV29-1 to TRBJ2-1, with 9 bases lining up with TRBD1. CDR3 size: 12 residues. Unmatched junction bases numbered 13, after V lost 7 bases and J lost 15 bases. The germline CDR1 and CDR2 sequences are SQVTM and ANQGSEA. DNA of the CDR3: TGCAGCGCCCTAGGACAGGGGCCCCATTCGTTCTTC. It yields the protein CSALGQGPHSFF.

The chain uses TRBV7-8 and TRBJ2-7; D is possibly TRBD1 or TRBD2 (5 bases each). CDR1 is SGHVS, CDR2 FQNEAQ, per germline. Deletions cut 3 bases from V and 0 bases from J, with 9 bases between. The CDR3 runs 14 residues. CDR3 bases: TGTGCCAGCAGCTTCCGGGACCACTCCTACGAGCAGTACTTC. It encodes CASSFRDHSYEQYF.

The V and J genes are TRBV30 and TRBJ1-1; D not resolved. Looked up from germline, CDR1 is GTSNPN and CDR2 is SVGIG (reference sequence). V shed 1 base and J shed 4 bases, with 10 bases lying between them. There are 13 residues in the CDR3. The CDR3 loop is CAWSENTGTEAFF. In nucleotides, the CDR3 is TGTGCCTGGAGTGAAAATACCGGCACTGAAGCTTTCTTT.

The chain links TRBV28 to TRBJ1-5; D is possibly TRBD1 (5 bases). V shed 5 bases and J shed 3 bases, with 11 bases lying between them. Germline-derived CDR1 and CDR2 are MDHEN and SYDVKM. This CDR3 has 14 residues. As DNA, the CDR3 is TGTGCCAGCAGTAACCGGGACTTCAATCAGCCCCAGCATTTT. Protein product: CASSNRDFNQPQHF.

This chain uses TRBV5-1 with TRBJ2-5, with 8 bases fitting TRBD2. V was pared by 5 bases and J by 4 bases, with 10 bases of the junction left unmatched. This CDR3 region has 15 residues. The germline V gene has CDR1 SGHRS and CDR2 YFSETQ. The CDR3 nucleotides read TGCGCCAGCAGAGGTTCGGGTCGGGAGGGAGAGACCCAGTACTTC. This translates into CASRGSGREGETQYF.

This clone was seen just once. The chain couples TRBV6-5 to TRBJ2-1; 9 bases agree with TRBD1. This CDR3 is 13 amino acids long. V lost 5 bases and J lost 7; bases outside the gene matches: 3. The germline gives CDR1 MNHEY, CDR2 SVGAGI. DNA for the CDR3: TGTGCCAGCAGTCGACAGGGGGGGAATGAGCAGTTCTTC. Translating it yields CASSRQGGNEQFF.

This rearrangement joins TRBV30 to TRBJ1-6, with D unclear. The CDR3 loop spans 14 amino acids. Germline V gene data show CDR1 as GTSNPN and CDR2 as SVGIG (reference sequence). Trimming shortened V by 0 bases and J by 7 bases, and 10 bases separated the two germline ends. The CDR3 bases are TGTGCCTGGAGTGTAAATCAGCCAAATTCACCCCTCCACTTT. Translation: CAWSVNQPNSPLHF.

The chain joins TRBV27 to TRBJ2-7, with 9 bases matching TRBD1. Unmatched junction bases numbered 8, after V lost 4 bases and J lost 7 bases. Germline V gene data show CDR1 as MNHEY and CDR2 as SMNVEV (reference sequence). CDR3 length: 14 amino acids. The CDR3 bases are TGTGCCAGCAGTTACAGGGGGCCCGTAAGGGAGCAGTACTTC. As protein: CASSYRGPVREQYF.

This clone was seen more than once but under ten times. The CDR3 nucleotides are TGCGCCAGCAGCCCGGGTGCGAGTTACAATGAGCAGTTCTTC. Translating gives CASSPGASYNEQFF. The chain couples TRBV5-1 to TRBJ2-1, with D unresolved. Germline CDR1 is SGHRS and CDR2 is YFSETQ. The germline V and J ends were trimmed by 4 bases and 4 bases, with 12 bases remaining between them. The CDR3 is made up of 14 amino acids.

This clone has just a few counts. The genes are TRBV7-9 and TRBJ2-2; perhaps TRBD2 as D (6 bases). The CDR3 spans 15 residues. V dropped 8 bases and J dropped 2 bases, with 15 bases sitting between them. CDR1 is SEHNR and CDR2 is FQNEAQ in the germline V gene (reference sequence). CDR3 sequence reads: CASAKREPNTGELFF. In nucleotides, the CDR3 is TGTGCCAGCGCAAAACGGGAGCCCAACACCGGGGAGCTGTTTTTT.

The rearrangement links TRBV29-1 to TRBJ1-2, with TRBD1 as a possible D gene (5 bases). With 6 bases removed from V and 6 bases from J, the gap between germline ends came to 17 bases. The CDR3 loop spans 13 amino acids. CDR1 SQVTM and CDR2 ANQGSEA come from the germline V gene. CDR3 in DNA: TGCAGCGTCTCCGAGGGGCAGGGCCATGGCTACACCTTC. This gives the protein CSVSEGQGHGYTF.

This clone was counted a few times. The V call is TRBV18, the J call TRBJ2-3, with D maybe TRBD2 (5 bases). The germline gives CDR1 KGHSH, CDR2 LQKENI. Trimming cost V 0 bases and J 0 bases, with 10 bases left between them. The CDR3 runs 16 residues. The CDR3 loop reads CASSPPFGDSTDTQYF. As DNA, the CDR3 is TGTGCCAGCTCACCACCATTCGGGGATAGCACAGATACGCAGTATTTT.

This clone was seen a handful of times. The chain couples TRBV18 to TRBJ2-3; tentatively, D is TRBD1 (7 bases). The ends were cut back, 3 bases at V and 5 bases at J, with 15 bases in the middle. The CDR3 is 15 amino acids. Germline loops: CDR1 KGHSH, CDR2 LQKENI. CDR3 residues: CASSPNRQGGDTQYF. The CDR3 DNA is TGTGCCAGCTCACCGAACAGACAGGGAGGAGATACGCAGTATTTT.